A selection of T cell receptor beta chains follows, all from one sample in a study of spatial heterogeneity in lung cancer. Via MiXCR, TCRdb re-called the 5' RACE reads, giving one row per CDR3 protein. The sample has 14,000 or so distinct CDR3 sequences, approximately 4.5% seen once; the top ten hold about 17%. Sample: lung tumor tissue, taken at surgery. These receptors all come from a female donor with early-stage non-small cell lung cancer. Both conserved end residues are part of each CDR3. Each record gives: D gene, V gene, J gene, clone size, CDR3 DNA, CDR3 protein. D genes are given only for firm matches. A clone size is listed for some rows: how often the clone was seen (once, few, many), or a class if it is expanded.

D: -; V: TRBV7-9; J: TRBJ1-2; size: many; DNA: TGTGCCAGCAGCCAATATGGCTACACCTTC; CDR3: CASSQYGYTF
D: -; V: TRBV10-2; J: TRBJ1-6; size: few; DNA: TGCGCCACCTCTGGGAGAGGGACGGGAAATTCACCCCTCCACTTT; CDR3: CATSGRGTGNSPLHF
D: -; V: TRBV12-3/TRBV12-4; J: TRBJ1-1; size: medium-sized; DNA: TGTGCCAGCAGTTTTCCGGGACTGAACACTGAAGCTTTCTTT; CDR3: CASSFPGLNTEAFF
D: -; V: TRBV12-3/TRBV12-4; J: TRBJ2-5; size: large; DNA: TGTGCCAGCAGTCCATTTGGACTACCGGATTCCGAGACCCAGTACTTC; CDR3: CASSPFGLPDSETQYF
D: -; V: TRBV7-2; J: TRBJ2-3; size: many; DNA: TGTGCCAGCAGCCCAGACGGGACAGATACGCAGTATTTT; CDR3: CASSPDGTDTQYF
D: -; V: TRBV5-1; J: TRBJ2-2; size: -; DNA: TGCGCCAGCCGAGCCACCCCGGGCAGTGTGAACACCGGGGAGCTGTTTTTT; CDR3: CASRATPGSVNTGELFF
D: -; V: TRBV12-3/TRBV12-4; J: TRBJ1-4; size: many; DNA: TGTGCCAGCAGTTTAGGTCTGGGGGTCAGAACTAATGAAAAACTGTTTTTT; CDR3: CASSLGLGVRTNEKLFF
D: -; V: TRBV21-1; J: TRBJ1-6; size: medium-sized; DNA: TGTGCCAGCAGCAAAGTAGGGAGGCATTCACCCCTCCACTTT; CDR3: CASSKVGRHSPLHF
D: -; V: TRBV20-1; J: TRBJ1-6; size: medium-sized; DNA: TGCAGTGCTAGGCCCGGCCCTCGGGGCAGCTCACCCCTCCACTTT; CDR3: CSARPGPRGSSPLHF
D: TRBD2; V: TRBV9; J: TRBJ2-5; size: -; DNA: TGTGCCAGCAGCCCCCGACGGGGGGGGCCGGTGGCAGAGACCCAGTACTTC; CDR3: CASSPRRGGPVAETQYF
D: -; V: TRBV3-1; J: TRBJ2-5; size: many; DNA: TGTGCCAGCAGCCAAGCATACGGGGGCCAAGAGACCCAGTACTTC; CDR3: CASSQAYGGQETQYF
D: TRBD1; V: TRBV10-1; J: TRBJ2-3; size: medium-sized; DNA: TGCGCCAGCAGTGAGTTACAGGGGGAGGATACGCAGTATTTT; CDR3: CASSELQGEDTQYF
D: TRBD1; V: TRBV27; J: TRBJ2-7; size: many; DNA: TGTGCCAGCAGGGCTCAGGATCCAGGGGGATACGAGCAGTACTTC; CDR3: CASRAQDPGGYEQYF
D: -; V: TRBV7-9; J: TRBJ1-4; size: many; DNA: TGTGCCAGCAGCTTAGGCGAGAGTAGTAATGAAAAACTGTTTTTT; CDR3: CASSLGESSNEKLFF
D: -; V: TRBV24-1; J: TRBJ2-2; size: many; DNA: TGTTCCACCAGTGATTCCCTTGTCCGCGGGGAGCTGTTTTTT; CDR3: CSTSDSLVRGELFF
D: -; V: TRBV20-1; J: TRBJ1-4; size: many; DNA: TGCAGTGCCCCGACAGCGATTAATGAAAAACTGTTTTTT; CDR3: CSAPTAINEKLFF